These T cell receptor beta chains were read from a single sample in a study of cytomegalovirus exposure and HLA in healthy donors. Clones were sequenced by immunoSEQ multiplex PCR, and TCRdb holds only the in-frame ones, with some missing. The sample includes a few hundred thousand clones, 80% to 90% seen only once; the top ten take roughly 2%. What was sequenced was PBMCs. Receptors were obtained from a woman aged 40 to 50 in good health and CMV-seropositive. The CDR3 runs from the conserved cysteine through the conserved F or W. Each record gives: J gene, D gene, V gene, clone size, CDR3 protein, CDR3 DNA. D genes are given only for firm matches. Size values are once, few and many counts, or a class for expanded clones, and some rows have none.

J gene: TRBJ1-5
D gene: -
V gene: TRBV30
clone size: -
CDR3 protein: CAFDSYGNQPQHF
CDR3 DNA: TGTGCCTTCGACTCTTATGGCAATCAGCCCCAGCATTTT

J gene: TRBJ1-1
D gene: -
V gene: TRBV13
clone size: -
CDR3 protein: CASSFGGYEAFF
CDR3 DNA: TGTGCCAGCAGCTTTGGCGGATATGAAGCTTTCTTT

J gene: TRBJ2-7
D gene: -
V gene: TRBV14
clone size: -
CDR3 protein: CASSHMGGSYEQYF
CDR3 DNA: TGTGCCAGCAGCCATATGGGGGGCTCCTACGAGCAGTACTTC

J gene: TRBJ2-2
D gene: TRBD2
V gene: TRBV27
clone size: once
CDR3 protein: CASRPGLAGVRTGELFF
CDR3 DNA: TGTGCCAGCCGGCCGGGACTAGCGGGAGTACGGACCGGGGAGCTGTTTTTT

J gene: TRBJ2-5
D gene: -
V gene: TRBV4-1
clone size: -
CDR3 protein: CASSHNGGEQETQYF
CDR3 DNA: TGCGCCAGCAGCCATAATGGCGGGGAACAAGAGACCCAGTACTTC

J gene: TRBJ2-2
D gene: -
V gene: TRBV6-6
clone size: -
CDR3 protein: CASSPRTGGLFF
CDR3 DNA: TGTGCCAGCAGCCCTCGGACCGGGGGGCTGTTTTTT

J gene: TRBJ2-7
D gene: TRBD1
V gene: TRBV7-2
clone size: -
CDR3 protein: CASSSDRASYEQYF
CDR3 DNA: TGTGCCAGCAGCTCGGACAGGGCCTCCTACGAGCAGTACTTC

J gene: TRBJ1-1
D gene: -
V gene: TRBV11-3
clone size: -
CDR3 protein: CASRHLLNTEAFF
CDR3 DNA: TGTGCCAGCAGACACCTTTTGAACACTGAAGCTTTCTTT

J gene: TRBJ2-1
D gene: -
V gene: TRBV7-7
clone size: -
CDR3 protein: CASSPSGDNEQFF
CDR3 DNA: TGTGCTAGCAGCCCATCGGGGGACAATGAGCAGTTCTTC

J gene: TRBJ2-2
D gene: -
V gene: TRBV5-1
clone size: once
CDR3 protein: CASSLAVGELFF
CDR3 DNA: TGCGCCAGCAGCTTGGCGGTCGGGGAGCTGTTTTTT

J gene: TRBJ2-5
D gene: -
V gene: TRBV7-9
clone size: many
CDR3 protein: CASSLTRDQSQTQYF
CDR3 DNA: TGTGCCAGCAGCTTGACTAGGGATCAGTCTCAGACCCAGTACTTC

J gene: TRBJ2-3
D gene: -
V gene: TRBV29-1
clone size: -
CDR3 protein: CSLRTGTDTQYF
CDR3 DNA: TGCAGCCTACGGACAGGCACAGATACGCAGTATTTT

J gene: TRBJ2-1
D gene: TRBD2
V gene: TRBV5-1
clone size: -
CDR3 protein: CASSLGTSDRVQNEQFF
CDR3 DNA: TGCGCCAGCAGCTTGGGAACTAGCGATCGAGTCCAGAATGAGCAGTTCTTC

J gene: TRBJ2-3
D gene: -
V gene: TRBV7-2
clone size: -
CDR3 protein: CASSLARTATDTQYF
CDR3 DNA: TGTGCCAGCAGCTTAGCGAGGACAGCAACAGATACGCAGTATTTT

J gene: TRBJ2-3
D gene: -
V gene: TRBV7-3
clone size: -
CDR3 protein: CASKLRASTDTQYF
CDR3 DNA: TGTGCCAGCAAGCTCAGGGCTAGCACAGATACGCAGTATTTT

J gene: TRBJ2-1
D gene: -
V gene: TRBV7-3
clone size: few
CDR3 protein: CASSFEGRSYNEQFF
CDR3 DNA: TGTGCCAGCAGCTTCGAGGGCAGGTCATACAATGAGCAGTTCTTC

J gene: TRBJ2-7
D gene: -
V gene: TRBV7-8
clone size: -
CDR3 protein: CASSPADWKQYF
CDR3 DNA: TGTGCCAGCAGTCCGGCGGATTGGAAGCAGTACTTC

J gene: TRBJ1-4
D gene: TRBD1
V gene: TRBV28
clone size: -
CDR3 protein: CASSDQGVINEKLFF
CDR3 DNA: TGTGCCAGCAGCGATCAGGGGGTGATTAATGAAAAACTGTTTTTT

J gene: TRBJ2-7
D gene: TRBD2
V gene: TRBV7-2
clone size: -
CDR3 protein: CASSSGLARSYEQYF
CDR3 DNA: TGTGCCAGCAGCTCTGGACTAGCGCGCTCCTACGAGCAGTACTTC

J gene: TRBJ2-5
D gene: TRBD2
V gene: TRBV5-4
clone size: -
CDR3 protein: CASSLGREEETQYF
CDR3 DNA: TGTGCCAGCAGCTTAGGGCGGGAGGAAGAGACCCAGTACTTC

J gene: TRBJ2-2
D gene: -
V gene: TRBV11-3
clone size: once
CDR3 protein: CASSLSSGPAGELFF
CDR3 DNA: TGTGCCAGCAGCTTATCCAGCGGGCCGGCCGGGGAGCTGTTTTTT

J gene: TRBJ2-7
D gene: TRBD1
V gene: TRBV27
clone size: -
CDR3 protein: CASSLKTGDLYEQYF
CDR3 DNA: TGTGCCAGCAGTTTAAAGACAGGGGACCTCTACGAGCAGTACTTC

J gene: TRBJ2-5
D gene: -
V gene: TRBV27
clone size: -
CDR3 protein: CASSLYSRVVQETQYF
CDR3 DNA: TGTGCCAGCAGTTTGTATTCCAGGGTAGTCCAAGAGACCCAGTACTTC

J gene: TRBJ2-1
D gene: -
V gene: TRBV18
clone size: -
CDR3 protein: CASSPGTGSSYNEQFF
CDR3 DNA: TGTGCCAGCTCACCCGGGACTGGTAGCTCCTACAATGAGCAGTTCTTC

J gene: TRBJ1-2
D gene: -
V gene: TRBV19
clone size: -
CDR3 protein: CASSIRPSPGGGYTF
CDR3 DNA: TGTGCCAGTAGTATCCGGCCGTCGCCGGGGGGTGGCTACACCTTC

J gene: TRBJ2-2
D gene: TRBD2
V gene: TRBV4-3
clone size: -
CDR3 protein: CASSVTSGRADTGELFF
CDR3 DNA: TGCGCCAGCAGCGTAACTAGCGGGAGGGCCGACACCGGGGAGCTGTTTTTT

J gene: TRBJ2-7
D gene: -
V gene: TRBV7-9
clone size: -
CDR3 protein: CGAGDASYEQYF
CDR3 DNA: TGTGGCGCAGGTGATGCCTCCTACGAGCAGTACTTC

J gene: TRBJ2-5
D gene: -
V gene: TRBV7-7
clone size: -
CDR3 protein: CASSSRGGEETQYF
CDR3 DNA: TGTGCTAGCAGCTCCCGTGGAGGGGAAGAGACCCAGTACTTC

J gene: TRBJ1-6
D gene: TRBD1
V gene: TRBV5-6
clone size: -
CDR3 protein: CASSLVSGQGLLSPLHF
CDR3 DNA: TGTGCCAGCAGCTTGGTGTCGGGACAGGGTTTGTTGTCACCCCTCCACTTT

J gene: TRBJ2-5
D gene: TRBD2
V gene: TRBV28
clone size: -
CDR3 protein: CASSSGVAGGYQETQYF
CDR3 DNA: TGTGCCAGCAGTTCCGGGGTAGCGGGAGGTTATCAAGAGACCCAGTACTTC

J gene: TRBJ1-2
D gene: -
V gene: TRBV21-1
clone size: -
CDR3 protein: CASSHRGQPCEVNYGYTF
CDR3 DNA: TGTGCCAGCAGCCACCGGGGACAGCCATGTGAGGTTAACTATGGCTACACCTTC

J gene: TRBJ1-1
D gene: -
V gene: TRBV25-1
clone size: few
CDR3 protein: CASSEFYYNEAFF
CDR3 DNA: TGTGCCAGCAGTGAATTTTATTACAATGAAGCTTTCTTT

J gene: TRBJ1-5
D gene: TRBD1
V gene: TRBV18
clone size: -
CDR3 protein: CASSSRDRGYSNQPQHF
CDR3 DNA: TGTGCCAGCTCATCCCGGGACAGGGGTTATAGCAATCAGCCCCAGCATTTT

J gene: TRBJ2-1
D gene: -
V gene: TRBV30
clone size: -
CDR3 protein: CAWSVISGAGDEQFF
CDR3 DNA: TGTGCCTGGAGTGTTATTAGCGGTGCTGGCGATGAGCAGTTCTTC

J gene: TRBJ1-4
D gene: TRBD1
V gene: TRBV6-6
clone size: -
CDR3 protein: CASSYIQGNEKLFF
CDR3 DNA: TGTGCCAGCAGTTATATACAGGGGAATGAAAAACTGTTTTTT

J gene: TRBJ1-2
D gene: -
V gene: TRBV2
clone size: -
CDR3 protein: CASSRAAVYGYTF
CDR3 DNA: TGTGCCAGCTCCCGAGCGGCCGTCTATGGCTACACCTTC

J gene: TRBJ2-3
D gene: -
V gene: TRBV2
clone size: once
CDR3 protein: CASGAGWTDTQYF
CDR3 DNA: TGTGCCAGCGGGGCGGGATGGACAGATACGCAGTATTTT

J gene: TRBJ1-1
D gene: -
V gene: TRBV25-1
clone size: -
CDR3 protein: CASSDAGARSTEAFF
CDR3 DNA: TGTGCCAGCAGTGATGCAGGGGCCAGGAGCACTGAAGCTTTCTTT

J gene: TRBJ1-2
D gene: TRBD1
V gene: TRBV15
clone size: -
CDR3 protein: CATSRAGQGKNGYTF
CDR3 DNA: TGTGCCACCAGCAGAGCGGGACAGGGGAAAAATGGCTACACCTTC

J gene: TRBJ2-6
D gene: -
V gene: TRBV28
clone size: -
CDR3 protein: CASSSISGVGANVLTF
CDR3 DNA: TGTGCCAGCAGTTCCATCTCAGGGGTTGGGGCCAACGTCCTGACTTTC

J gene: TRBJ2-5
D gene: -
V gene: TRBV27
clone size: -
CDR3 protein: CASSTRQNRIQETQYF
CDR3 DNA: TGTGCCAGCAGTACCCGACAGAATAGAATTCAAGAGACCCAGTACTTC

J gene: TRBJ2-3
D gene: -
V gene: TRBV7-9
clone size: -
CDR3 protein: CASRRGAGEVDTQYF
CDR3 DNA: TGTGCCAGCAGAAGGGGGGCGGGAGAGGTTGATACGCAGTATTTT

J gene: TRBJ1-4
D gene: -
V gene: TRBV29-1
clone size: -
CDR3 protein: CSVEGDINVGKLFF
CDR3 DNA: TGCAGCGTTGAAGGGGACATCAACGTTGGAAAACTGTTTTTT

J gene: TRBJ2-7
D gene: TRBD1
V gene: TRBV9
clone size: once
CDR3 protein: CASSVGGGQGTYEQYF
CDR3 DNA: TGTGCCAGCAGCGTAGGGGGTGGACAGGGGACCTACGAGCAGTACTTC

J gene: TRBJ2-1
D gene: -
V gene: TRBV9
clone size: -
CDR3 protein: CASSVDIEQFF
CDR3 DNA: TGTGCCAGCAGCGTAGATATTGAGCAGTTCTTC

J gene: TRBJ2-2
D gene: -
V gene: TRBV5-1
clone size: -
CDR3 protein: CASSFRETGAGELFF
CDR3 DNA: TGCGCCAGCAGCTTTCGGGAAACCGGGGCCGGGGAGCTGTTTTTT

J gene: TRBJ1-2
D gene: -
V gene: TRBV7-9
clone size: once
CDR3 protein: CAGTGTGIEGYTF
CDR3 DNA: TGTGCCGGGACTGGGACGGGGATAGAGGGCTACACCTTC